This record covers a single T cell receptor beta chain. Only in-frame clones appear in the TCRdb table, and some are missing; sequencing was by immunoSEQ multiplex PCR. The data show about 130,000 clones, 75% to 90% seen once. This entry comes from a study of blood T cell repertoires in COVID-19. Trimming cost V 9 bases and J 6 bases, with 18 bases left between them. Germline assignment: CDR1 LNHDA and CDR2 SQIVND (reference sequence). This CDR3 has 14 amino acids. The receptor's source is a human donor in a cohort sampled during active COVID-19. The chain links TRBV19 to TRBJ2-1, with D possibly being TRBD2 (5 bases). Sequencing was performed on peripheral blood. CDR3 DNA sequence: TGTGCCAGCCAGAGATACGGCGGGCTCAATGAGCAGTTCTTC. Translation gives CASQRYGGLNEQFF.